This TCR beta chain stems from a study of OX40 agonist ivuxolimab in advanced cancers. The count of this clone is one. This table comes from immunoSEQ multiplex PCR, and its TCRdb copy is limited to in-frame clones, with some not included. In the table there are around 46,000 clones, around 90% of which are singletons. The sampling schedule covered blood at baseline, cycle 4 day 1, and cycle 7 day 1. This sample comprised CD4+ or CD8+ T cells sorted from blood, obtained in a trial of the OX40 agonist ivuxolimab. This receptor was taken from an adult with an advanced solid tumor such as melanoma, head and neck, liver or kidney cancer.

This CDR3 is CASSLMAGVETQYF. DNA of the CDR3: TGTGCCAGCAGTTTAATGGCCGGGGTAGAGACCCAGTACTTC. The chain uses TRBV27 and TRBJ2-5; weak D call: TRBD2 (5 bases). Germline CDR1 is MNHEY and CDR2 is SMNVEV (reference sequence). The CDR3 contains 14 residues. The V and J ends lost 2 bases and 4 bases respectively, with 11 bases between them.